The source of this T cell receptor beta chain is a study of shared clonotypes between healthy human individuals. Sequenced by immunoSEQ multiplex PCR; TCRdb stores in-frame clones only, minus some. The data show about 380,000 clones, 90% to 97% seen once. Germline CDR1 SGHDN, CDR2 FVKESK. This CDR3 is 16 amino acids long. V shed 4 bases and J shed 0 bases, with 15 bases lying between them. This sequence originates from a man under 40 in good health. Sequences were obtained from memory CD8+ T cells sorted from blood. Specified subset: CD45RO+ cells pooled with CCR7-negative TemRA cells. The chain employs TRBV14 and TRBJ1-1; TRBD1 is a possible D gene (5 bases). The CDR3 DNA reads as TGTGCCAGCAGCCGAATGGGACGGCTCATGAACACTGAAGCTTTCTTT. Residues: CASSRMGRLMNTEAFF.